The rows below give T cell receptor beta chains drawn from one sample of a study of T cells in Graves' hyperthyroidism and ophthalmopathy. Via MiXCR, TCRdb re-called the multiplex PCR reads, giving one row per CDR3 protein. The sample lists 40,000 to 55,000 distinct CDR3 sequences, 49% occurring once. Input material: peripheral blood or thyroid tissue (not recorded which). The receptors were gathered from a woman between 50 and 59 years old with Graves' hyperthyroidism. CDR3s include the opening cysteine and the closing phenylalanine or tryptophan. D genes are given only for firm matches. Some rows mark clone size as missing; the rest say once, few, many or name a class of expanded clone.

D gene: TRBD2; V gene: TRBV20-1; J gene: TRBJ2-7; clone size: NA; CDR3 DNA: TGCAGTCCCAGACTAGCGGGAGAAGAGCAGTACTTC; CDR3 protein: CSPRLAGEEQYF
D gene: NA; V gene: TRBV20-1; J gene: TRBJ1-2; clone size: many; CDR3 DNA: TGCAGTGCTAGAGAGAGACGTGGGCAGGCCGTTGGCTATGGCTACACCTTC; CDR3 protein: CSARERRGQAVGYGYTF
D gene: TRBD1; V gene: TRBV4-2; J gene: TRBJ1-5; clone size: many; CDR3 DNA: TGTGCCAGCAGCCAAGACTCGACAGGGGGCCAGCCCCAGCATTTT; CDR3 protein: CASSQDSTGGQPQHF
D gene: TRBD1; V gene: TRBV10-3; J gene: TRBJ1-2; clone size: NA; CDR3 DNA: TGTGCCATTACGCCGGGACAGGGGCTCTTTGGCTATGGCTACACCTTC; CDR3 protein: CAITPGQGLFGYGYTF
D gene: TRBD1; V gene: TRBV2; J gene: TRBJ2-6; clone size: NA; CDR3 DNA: TGTGCCAGCAGTGGGACAGGGAGCACCGGGGCCAACGTCCTGACTTTC; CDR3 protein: CASSGTGSTGANVLTF
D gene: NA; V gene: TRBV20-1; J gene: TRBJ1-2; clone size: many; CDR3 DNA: TGCAGTGCTAGAGAAACCGGGCCTTATGGCTACACCTTC; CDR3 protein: CSARETGPYGYTF
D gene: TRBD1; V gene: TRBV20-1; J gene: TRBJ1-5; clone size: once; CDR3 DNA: TGCAGTGCTAGGGGCCCGGGACAGGGGGTTCAGCCCCAGCATTTT; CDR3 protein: CSARGPGQGVQPQHF
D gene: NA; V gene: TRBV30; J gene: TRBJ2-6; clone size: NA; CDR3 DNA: TGTGCCTGGGAGGGGGGCCCCGGGGCCAACGTCCTGACTTTC; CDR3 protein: CAWEGGPGANVLTF
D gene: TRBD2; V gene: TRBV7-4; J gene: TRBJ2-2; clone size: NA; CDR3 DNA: TGTGCCAGCAGCCGCGGGAGCGAGAACACCGGGGAGCTGTTTTTT; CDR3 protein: CASSRGSENTGELFF
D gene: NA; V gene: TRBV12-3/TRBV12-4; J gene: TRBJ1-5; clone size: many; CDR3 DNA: TGTGCCAGCCGACCGGGCCCCAATCAGCCCCAGCATTTT; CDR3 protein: CASRPGPNQPQHF
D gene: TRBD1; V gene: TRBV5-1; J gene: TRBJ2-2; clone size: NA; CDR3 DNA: TGCGCTAGCAGCTTGGAGACAGGGTTCACCGGGGAGCTGTCTTTT; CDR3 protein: CASSLETGFTGELSF
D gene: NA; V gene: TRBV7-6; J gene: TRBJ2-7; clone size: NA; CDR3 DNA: TGTGCCAGCAGCGCCCTAGCCCAGTCCTACGAGCAGTACTTC; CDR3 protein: CASSALAQSYEQYF
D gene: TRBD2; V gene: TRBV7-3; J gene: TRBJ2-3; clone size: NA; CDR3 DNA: TGTGCCAGCAGCTGGTCCGGGACTAGCGGAAACACAGATACGCAGTATTTT; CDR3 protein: CASSWSGTSGNTDTQYF
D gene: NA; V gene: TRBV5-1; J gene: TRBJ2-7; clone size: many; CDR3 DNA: TGCGCCAGCAGCACCCGAGGGCAGGGGGGTGGGTACGAGCAGTACTTC; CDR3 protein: CASSTRGQGGGYEQYF
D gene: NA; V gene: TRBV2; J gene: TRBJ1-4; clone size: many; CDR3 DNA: TGTGCCAGCACTCCACAGGGATCTAATGAAAAACTGTTTTTT; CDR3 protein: CASTPQGSNEKLFF
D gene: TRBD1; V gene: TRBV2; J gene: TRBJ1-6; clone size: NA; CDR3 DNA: TGTGCCAGCAGACCCCCCGGGACAGGGGCTGGAGGACCCCTCCACTTT; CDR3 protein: CASRPPGTGAGGPLHF
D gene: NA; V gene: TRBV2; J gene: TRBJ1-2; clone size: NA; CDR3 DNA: TGTGCCAGCAGTGAAGCGGCCAGGTACTATGGCTACACCTTC; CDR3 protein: CASSEAARYYGYTF
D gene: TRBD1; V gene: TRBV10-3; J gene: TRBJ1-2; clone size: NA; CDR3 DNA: TGTGCCAGCAGGGAGGACAGGCTCTATGGCTACACCTTC; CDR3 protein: CASREDRLYGYTF
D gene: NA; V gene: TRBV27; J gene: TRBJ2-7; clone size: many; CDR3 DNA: TGTGCCAGCGGTAGGGGGGAGAGGAACGAGCAGTACTTC; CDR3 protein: CASGRGERNEQYF
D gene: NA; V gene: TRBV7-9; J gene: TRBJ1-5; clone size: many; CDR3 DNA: TGTGCCAGCAGCTTTGGAGGGATCAATCAGCCCCAGCATTTT; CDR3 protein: CASSFGGINQPQHF
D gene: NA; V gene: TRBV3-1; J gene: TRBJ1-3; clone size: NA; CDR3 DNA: TGTGCCAGCAGCCAAGGGCCAGGGTGGAGCTCTGGAAACACCATATATTTT; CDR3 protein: CASSQGPGWSSGNTIYF
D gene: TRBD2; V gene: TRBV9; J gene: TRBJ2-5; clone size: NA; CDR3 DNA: TGTGCCAGCAGCGCTAGCGGGATGGAGACCCAGTACTTC; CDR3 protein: CASSASGMETQYF
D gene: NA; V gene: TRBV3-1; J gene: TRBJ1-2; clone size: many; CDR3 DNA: TGTGCCAGCAGCCAAGAGACGGAGAACTATGGCTACACCTTC; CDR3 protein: CASSQETENYGYTF
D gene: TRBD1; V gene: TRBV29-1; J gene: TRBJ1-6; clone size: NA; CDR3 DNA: TGCAGCGTTGCGGACAGGGGTGGGTCACCCCTCCACTTT; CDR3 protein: CSVADRGGSPLHF
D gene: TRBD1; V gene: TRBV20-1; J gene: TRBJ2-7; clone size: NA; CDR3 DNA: TGCAGTGCTAGAGGGGACAGGGGGCGCGAGCAGTACTTC; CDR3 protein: CSARGDRGREQYF
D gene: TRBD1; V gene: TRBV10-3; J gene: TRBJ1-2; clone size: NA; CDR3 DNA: TGTGCCAGCTTGCCCGACAGGGGCTATGGCTACACCTTC; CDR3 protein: CASLPDRGYGYTF
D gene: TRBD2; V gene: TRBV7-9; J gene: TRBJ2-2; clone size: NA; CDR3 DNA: TGTGCCAGCAGACCTGGACTAGCGGTAACCGGGGAGCTGTTTTTT; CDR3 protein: CASRPGLAVTGELFF
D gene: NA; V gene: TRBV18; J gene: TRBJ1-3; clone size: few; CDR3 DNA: TGTGCCAGCTCACCAACGGCAGCTCCTGGAAACACCATATATTTT; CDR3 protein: CASSPTAAPGNTIYF
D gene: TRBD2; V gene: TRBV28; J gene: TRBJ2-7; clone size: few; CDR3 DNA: TGTGCCAGCAGTTCCCCGGGACTAGCGGGAGTCTACGAGCAGTACTTC; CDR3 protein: CASSSPGLAGVYEQYF
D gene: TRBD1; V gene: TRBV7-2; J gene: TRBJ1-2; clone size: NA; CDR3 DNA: TGTGCCAGCAGCCTAACCGGGACAGCAAACTATGGCTACACCTTC; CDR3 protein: CASSLTGTANYGYTF
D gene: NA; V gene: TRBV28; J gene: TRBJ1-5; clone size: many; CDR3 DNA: TGTGCCAGCGGCACCCAGCCCCAGCATTTT; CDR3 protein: CASGTQPQHF
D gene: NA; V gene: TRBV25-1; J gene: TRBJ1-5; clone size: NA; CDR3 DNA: TGTGCCAGCAGTGGGAGGACGAGCAATCAGCCCCAGCATTTT; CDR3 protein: CASSGRTSNQPQHF
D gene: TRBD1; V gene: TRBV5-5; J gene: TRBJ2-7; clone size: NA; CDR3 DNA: TGTGCCAGCAGCGTGGGACAGGGGGCAAAGGCCTACGAGCAGTACTTC; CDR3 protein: CASSVGQGAKAYEQYF
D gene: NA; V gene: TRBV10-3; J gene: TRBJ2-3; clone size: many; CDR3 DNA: TGTGCCATCAGTGAGTCCTATTTACAGGGAACCATCACAGATACGCAGTATTTT; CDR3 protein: CAISESYLQGTITDTQYF
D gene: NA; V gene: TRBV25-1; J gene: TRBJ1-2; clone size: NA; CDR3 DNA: TGTGCCAGCAGTCGTTGGAGCACACGAGGAGCGTATGGCTACACCTTC; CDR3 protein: CASSRWSTRGAYGYTF
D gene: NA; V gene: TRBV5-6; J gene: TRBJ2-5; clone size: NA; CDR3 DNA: TGTGCCAGCACCCCGCTGGGGCACCAAGAGACCCAGTACTTC; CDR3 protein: CASTPLGHQETQYF
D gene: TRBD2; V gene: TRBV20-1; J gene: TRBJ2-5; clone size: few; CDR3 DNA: TGCAGTGCTGCGGGACTAGCGGGAGGGCCGGAAGAGACCCAGTACTTC; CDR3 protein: CSAAGLAGGPEETQYF
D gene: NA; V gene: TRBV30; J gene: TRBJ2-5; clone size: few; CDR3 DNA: TGTGCTCTGGAACGCGCGGAGGGGCCAAAAGAGACCCAGTACTTC; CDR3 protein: CALERAEGPKETQYF
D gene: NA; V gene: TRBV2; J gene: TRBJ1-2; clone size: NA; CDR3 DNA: TGTGCCAGCAGTGAAGTGCGGGGGGTGCATGGCTACACCTTC; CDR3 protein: CASSEVRGVHGYTF
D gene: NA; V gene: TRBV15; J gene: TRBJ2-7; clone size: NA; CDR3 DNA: TGTGCCACCAGCAGAGCGGGGTCTTCCCACGAGCAGTACTTC; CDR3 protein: CATSRAGSSHEQYF
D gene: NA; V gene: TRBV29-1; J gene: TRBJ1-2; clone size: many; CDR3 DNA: TGCAGCGTTCGGAGGGACTATGGCTACACCTTC; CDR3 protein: CSVRRDYGYTF
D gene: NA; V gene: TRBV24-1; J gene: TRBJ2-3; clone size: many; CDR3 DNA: TGTGCCACCAGTGACCCCCAACGTATTGGGGGGAGAGGTCGTCAGCCAAGCACAGATACGCAGTATTTT; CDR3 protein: CATSDPQRIGGRGRQPSTDTQYF
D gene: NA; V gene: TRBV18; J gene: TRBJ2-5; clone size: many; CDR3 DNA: TGTGCCAGCTCACCCTCTCAGGGAGAGACCCAGTACTTC; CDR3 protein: CASSPSQGETQYF
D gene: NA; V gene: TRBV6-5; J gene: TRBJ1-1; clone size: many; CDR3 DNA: TGTGCCAGCAGTTACTGGAAGTTCGAAGGGCCCCTTGAAGCTTTCTTT; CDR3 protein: CASSYWKFEGPLEAFF
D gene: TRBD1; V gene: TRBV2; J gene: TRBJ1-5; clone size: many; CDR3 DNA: TGTGCCAGCAGGGCAGGACAGGGTAATCAGCCCCAGCATTTT; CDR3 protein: CASRAGQGNQPQHF
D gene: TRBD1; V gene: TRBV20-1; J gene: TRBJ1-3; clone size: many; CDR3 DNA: TGCAGTGCTGCAAGACAACAGGGGGGTGGAAACACCATATATTTT; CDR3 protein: CSAARQQGGGNTIYF
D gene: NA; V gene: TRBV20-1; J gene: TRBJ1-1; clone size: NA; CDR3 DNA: TGCAGTGCCAGCAGCCCCGGACACACTGAAGCTTCCTTT; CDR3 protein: CSASSPGHTEASF
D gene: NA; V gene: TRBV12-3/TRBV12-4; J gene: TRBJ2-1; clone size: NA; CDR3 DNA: TGTGCCAGCAGTTTCTTACAGGGCAGTGAGCAGTTCTTC; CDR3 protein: CASSFLQGSEQFF
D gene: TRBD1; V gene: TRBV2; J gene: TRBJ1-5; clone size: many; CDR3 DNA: TGTGCCAGCAGTGGGGGGGACAGGGGAGCGGGTCAGCCCCAGCATTTT; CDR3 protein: CASSGGDRGAGQPQHF
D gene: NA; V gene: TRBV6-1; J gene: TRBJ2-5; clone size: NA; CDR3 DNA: TGTGCCAGCCTTACTTGGACGCCACAAGAGACCCAGTACTTC; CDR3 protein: CASLTWTPQETQYF
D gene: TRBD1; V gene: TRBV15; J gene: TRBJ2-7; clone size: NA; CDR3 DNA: TGTGCCACCAGCAGGGACACGACAGGGCCCTACGAGCAGTACTTC; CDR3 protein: CATSRDTTGPYEQYF
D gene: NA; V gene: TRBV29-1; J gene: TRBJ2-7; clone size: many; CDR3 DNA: TGCAGCGTTGGGGGGAGGAGCTCCTACGAGCAGTACTTC; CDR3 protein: CSVGGRSSYEQYF
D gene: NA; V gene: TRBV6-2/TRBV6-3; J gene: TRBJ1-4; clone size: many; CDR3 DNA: TGTGCCAGCAGTTCTGCGACCTCTAATGAAAAACTGTTTTTT; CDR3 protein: CASSSATSNEKLFF
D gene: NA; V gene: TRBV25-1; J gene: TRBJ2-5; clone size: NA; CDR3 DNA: TGTGCCAGCAGTCCAGGCGGTAAAGAGACCCAGTACTTC; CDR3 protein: CASSPGGKETQYF
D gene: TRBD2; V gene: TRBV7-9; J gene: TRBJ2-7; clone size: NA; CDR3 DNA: TGTGCCAGCAGCTCCCTACCCGGGACTAGCGGGATTCCCCCCTACGAGCAGTACTTC; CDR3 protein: CASSSLPGTSGIPPYEQYF
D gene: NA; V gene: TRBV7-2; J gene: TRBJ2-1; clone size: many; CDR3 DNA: TGTGCCAGCAGCTCCTCGGGGGACACGAATGAGCAGTTCTTC; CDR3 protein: CASSSSGDTNEQFF
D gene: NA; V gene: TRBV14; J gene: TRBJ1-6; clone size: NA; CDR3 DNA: TGTGCCAGCAGCCAAAAATATAACCCACCCCTCCACTTT; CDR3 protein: CASSQKYNPPLHF
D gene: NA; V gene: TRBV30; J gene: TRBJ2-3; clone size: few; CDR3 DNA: TGTGCCTGGACCAGGGGGGGACTAGTAACAGATACGCAGTATTTT; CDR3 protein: CAWTRGGLVTDTQYF
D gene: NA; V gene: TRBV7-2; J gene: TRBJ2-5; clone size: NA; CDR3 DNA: TGTGCCAGCAGCTCGACAGAACCTCCAAGGTTGGATACTGAAGAGACCCAGTACTTC; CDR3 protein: CASSSTEPPRLDTEETQYF
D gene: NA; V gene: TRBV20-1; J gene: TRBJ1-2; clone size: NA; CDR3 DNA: TGCAGTGCTAGTGCTAGAGATCGTGGGACGGCCTATGGCTACACCTTC; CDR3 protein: CSASARDRGTAYGYTF